Sequencing of this TCR beta chain was carried out in a study of shared clonotypes between healthy human individuals. CDR3 length: 14 residues. CDR1 is SGHRS, CDR2 YFSETQ, per germline. V was clipped by 0 bases and J by 4 bases; unmatched bases: 3. With regard to this clone: The sample holds other DNA sequences that translate to the same CDR3.

Sequencing was performed with immunoSEQ multiplex PCR; in TCRdb, only in-frame clones are kept and a portion is missing. The sample records approximately 2,300,000 clones, just under 95% being singletons. The sequencing input was naive CD4+ T cells from PBMCs. The subset here: CD45RA+ positively selected. The sequence was obtained from a man in his late teens or twenties in good health. Some clones in this sample may be carry-over from other donors' samples. This chain connects TRBV5-1 to TRBJ1-2; TRBD1 matches at 7 bases. CDR3 in amino acids: CASSLGTGGYGYTF. The CDR3 region has the DNA TGCGCCAGCAGCTTGGGGACAGGAGGCTATGGCTACACCTTC.